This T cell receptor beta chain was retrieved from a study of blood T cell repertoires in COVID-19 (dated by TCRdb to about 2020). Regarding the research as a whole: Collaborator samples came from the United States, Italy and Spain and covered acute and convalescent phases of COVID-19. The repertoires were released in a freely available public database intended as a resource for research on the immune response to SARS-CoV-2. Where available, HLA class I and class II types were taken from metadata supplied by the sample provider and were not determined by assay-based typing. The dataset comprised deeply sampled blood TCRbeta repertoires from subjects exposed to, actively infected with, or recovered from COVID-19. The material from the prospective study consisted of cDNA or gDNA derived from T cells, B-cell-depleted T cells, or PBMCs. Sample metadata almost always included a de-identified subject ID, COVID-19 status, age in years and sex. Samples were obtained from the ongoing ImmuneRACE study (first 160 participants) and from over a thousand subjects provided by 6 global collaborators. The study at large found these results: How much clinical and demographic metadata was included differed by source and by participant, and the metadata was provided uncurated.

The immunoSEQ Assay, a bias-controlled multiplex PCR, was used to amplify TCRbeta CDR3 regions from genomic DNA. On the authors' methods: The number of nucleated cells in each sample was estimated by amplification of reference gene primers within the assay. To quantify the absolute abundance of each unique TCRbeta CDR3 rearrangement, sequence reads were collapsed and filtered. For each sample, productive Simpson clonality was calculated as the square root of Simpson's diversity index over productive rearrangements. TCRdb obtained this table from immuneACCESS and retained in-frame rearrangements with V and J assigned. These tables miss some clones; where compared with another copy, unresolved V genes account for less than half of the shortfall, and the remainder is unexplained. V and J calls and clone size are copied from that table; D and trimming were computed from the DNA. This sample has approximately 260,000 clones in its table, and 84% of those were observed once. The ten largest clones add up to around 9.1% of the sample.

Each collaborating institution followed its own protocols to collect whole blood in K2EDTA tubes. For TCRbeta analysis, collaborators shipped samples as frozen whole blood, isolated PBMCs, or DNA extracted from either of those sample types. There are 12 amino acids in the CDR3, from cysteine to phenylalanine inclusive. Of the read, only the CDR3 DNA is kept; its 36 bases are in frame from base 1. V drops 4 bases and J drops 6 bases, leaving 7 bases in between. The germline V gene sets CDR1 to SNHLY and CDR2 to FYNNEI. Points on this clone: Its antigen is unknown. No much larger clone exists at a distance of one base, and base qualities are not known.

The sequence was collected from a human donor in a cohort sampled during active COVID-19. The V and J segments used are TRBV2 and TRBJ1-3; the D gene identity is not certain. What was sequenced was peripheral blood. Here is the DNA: TGTGCCAGCAGTGTGAAACAAAACACCATATATTTT. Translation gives CASSVKQNTIYF.